These 30 T cell receptor beta chains came from one sample sequenced in a study of blood T cell repertoires in COVID-19 (dated by TCRdb to about 2020). Receptors were amplified or captured by the immunoSEQ multiplex PCR assay. What TCRdb holds here is the immuneACCESS table cut down to in-frame rearrangements. Part of the clones is not present; checked against another copy, under half of the missing clones reflect an unresolved V gene, and the others are unexplained. Recorded for this sample are approximately 140,000 clones; roughly 79% of them occurred a single time. The top ten clones comprise approximately 8.4% of the sample. What was sequenced was peripheral blood. The origin of the receptors is a human donor with acute or convalescent COVID-19. The donor label of this sample is uncertain.

The rearrangement joins TRBV6-4 to TRBJ1-6; no definite D call. V lost 2 bases to trimming and J lost 9 bases, with 17 bases between them. CDR3 length: 16 amino acids. Germline loops: CDR1 MRHNA, CDR2 SNTAGT. CDR3 sequence reads: CASSDPTASHPSPLHF. The CDR3 DNA sequence: TGTGCCAGCAGTGACCCAACAGCCTCTCACCCTTCACCCCTCCACTTT.

For the CDR3, the DNA is TGTGCCACCAGTGATCGCCGCCTAGAGAGGGGACAAGATACGCAGTATTTT. Translated, it gives CATSDRRLERGQDTQYF. The chain employs TRBV24-1 and TRBJ2-3; tentatively, D is TRBD1 (6 bases). The CDR3 contains 17 residues. CDR1 is KGHDR, CDR2 SFDVKD, per germline. The germline V and J ends were trimmed by 3 bases and 5 bases, with 20 bases remaining between them.

This chain joins TRBV5-1 and TRBJ2-5; perhaps TRBD1 as D (6 bases). Germline V gives CDR1 SGHRS, CDR2 YFSETQ. The CDR3 totals 14 residues. V was clipped by 1 base and J by 5 bases, with 12 bases between them. The CDR3 is CASSLLGQGETQYF. The DNA of the CDR3 is TGCGCCAGCAGCTTGCTCGGGCAGGGGGAGACCCAGTACTTC.

This chain links TRBV7-8 with TRBJ1-3; the D is unclear. Trimming removed 5 bases at V and 5 bases at J, with 7 bases between. The CDR3 loop spans 12 amino acids. Germline loops: CDR1 SGHVS, CDR2 FQNEAQ. The chain's CDR3 is CASSLNRNTIYF. CDR3 DNA: TGTGCCAGCAGCCTCAACAGAAACACCATATATTTT. Variable domain in full (rest from reference TRBV7-8 and TRBJ1-3): GAGVSQSPRYKVAKRGQDVALRCDPISGHVSLFWYQQALGQGPEFLTYFQNEAQLDKSGLPSDRFFAERPEGSVSTLKIQRTQQEDSAVYLCASSLNRNTIYFGEGSWLTVV.

The chain employs TRBV6-5 and TRBJ2-1; D possibly corresponds to TRBD2 (5 bases). V was clipped by 5 bases and J by 5 bases, with 10 bases between them. CDR1 and CDR2 (germline): MNHEY, SVGAGI. The CDR3 spans 13 residues. CDR3 bases: TGTGCCAGCAGTCCTCGGACTGACAATGAGCAGTTCTTC. Protein product: CASSPRTDNEQFF.

This clone appeared a few times. This rearrangement joins TRBV10-1 to TRBJ1-1; no reliable D call. CDR1 and CDR2 from the germline V gene are WNHNN and SYGVQD (reference sequence). CDR3 size: 13 residues. Trimming removed 6 bases from V and 4 bases from J, with 12 bases in between. DNA of the CDR3: TGCGCCAGCAGGGGAGGACTTGGCACTGAAGCTTTCTTT. This sequence encodes CASRGGLGTEAFF.

This clone was detected once. The chain recombines TRBV27 with TRBJ1-1; D may be TRBD1 (5 bases). This CDR3 contains 15 residues. The V gene's germline CDR1 is MNHEY and CDR2 SMNVEV (reference sequence). The V gene lost 1 base and the J gene lost 1 base, with 10 bases spanning the gap. This CDR3 reads CASSLWGGGNTEAFF. Written as DNA, the CDR3 is TGTGCCAGCAGTTTATGGGGGGGTGGGAACACTGAAGCTTTCTTT.

The chain links TRBV25-1 to TRBJ1-4; 10 bases are a match to TRBD1. CDR3 size: 15 residues. Germline V CDR1 and CDR2: MGHDK, SYGVNS. Trimming at V came to 4 bases and at J to 5 bases, leaving 4 bases not matched to a gene. The CDR3 DNA sequence: TGTGCCAGCAGTGTGAAGACAGGGGGCAATGAAAAACTGTTTTTT. As protein: CASSVKTGGNEKLFF.

The rearrangement links TRBV27 to TRBJ1-1; a possible D gene is TRBD1 (6 bases). Germline values: CDR1 MNHEY, CDR2 SMNVEV (reference sequence). The CDR3 has 13 residues. Trimming removed 5 bases from V and 8 bases from J, with 15 bases in between. DNA of the CDR3: TGTGCCAGCAGTCGAGGGGGGGCAGGGGAAGCTTTCTTT. Its protein is CASSRGGAGEAFF.

The V call is TRBV25-1, the J call TRBJ2-7, with TRBD2 as a possible D gene (6 bases). Germline-derived CDR1 and CDR2 are MGHDK and SYGVNS. This CDR3 is built from 13 residues. The ends were cut back, 1 base at V and 5 bases at J, with 9 bases in the middle. The CDR3 region has the DNA TGTGCCAGCAGTGAATGGGGGGATGACGAGCAGTACGTC. Translated, it gives CASSEWGDDEQYV.

This chain joins TRBV6-5 and TRBJ2-7; TRBD1 might be the D (7 bases). The V and J ends lost 7 bases and 2 bases respectively, with 18 bases between them. The CDR3 spans 15 residues. Germline loops: CDR1 MNHEY, CDR2 SVGAGI. The CDR3, as DNA: TGTGCCAGCATGCTTGGGCAGGGGGGAACCTACGAGCAGTACTTC. It encodes CASMLGQGGTYEQYF.

This clone was recorded a few times. As DNA, the CDR3 is TGTGCCTGGAGTCCCCAGGACAGGGGTGGTACTGAAGCTTTCTTT. This encodes CAWSPQDRGGTEAFF. The V and J genes are TRBV30 and TRBJ1-1, with 9 positions matching TRBD1. CDR1 GTSNPN and CDR2 SVGIG come from the germline V gene (reference sequence). The CDR3 length is 15 residues. With V trimmed by 2 bases and J by 5 bases, 9 bases remained unmatched.

The gene calls are TRBV18 and TRBJ2-1; 8 positions agree with TRBD1. Unmatched junction bases numbered 13, after V lost 6 bases and J lost 6 bases. Germline CDR1 and CDR2: KGHSH and LQKENI. The CDR3 consists of 16 residues. The CDR3, as DNA: TGTGCCAGCTCCTCTAAGGGAACAGGGGGGACCAATGAGCAGTTCTTC. This sequence encodes CASSSKGTGGTNEQFF.

The DNA for the CDR3 is TGTGCCAGCAGCTCAGGGAGGGTTACTAGCACAGATACGCAGTATTTT. Amino acids: CASSSGRVTSTDTQYF. The genes are TRBV7-9 and TRBJ2-3; 7 bases line up with TRBD2. The CDR3 length is 16 residues. Trimming cost V 4 bases and J 0 bases; bases outside gene matches: 7. Germline assignment: CDR1 SEHNR and CDR2 FQNEAQ (reference sequence). The whole variable domain, remainder taken from reference TRBV7-9 and TRBJ2-3, is DTGVSQNPRHKITKRGQNVTFRCDPISEHNRLYWYRQTLGQGPEFLTYFQNEAQLEKSRLLSDRFSAERPKGSFSTLEIQRTEQGDSAMYLCASSSGRVTSTDTQYFGPGTRLTVL.

The CDR3 protein is CASSFQAGRGGNTIYF. CDR3 DNA: TGTGCCAGTAGTTTCCAGGCCGGGAGAGGTGGAAACACCATATATTTT. This chain joins TRBV19 and TRBJ1-3; D is uncertain. The CDR3 length is 16 residues. Germline assignment: CDR1 LNHDA and CDR2 SQIVND (reference sequence). Deletions cut 5 bases from V and 3 bases from J, with 17 bases between.

The chain links TRBV19 to TRBJ1-2; unclear D gene. The CDR3 is 11 amino acids. V lost 5 bases and J 6 bases, leaving 7 bases between the germline ends. Germline-derived CDR1 and CDR2 are LNHDA and SQIVND (reference sequence). CDR3 nucleotides: TGTGCCAGTAGTTTCGGGGATGGCTACACCTTC. The encoded protein is CASSFGDGYTF.

The chain links TRBV5-1 to TRBJ1-1; 8 bases fit TRBD1. CDR1 SGHRS and CDR2 YFSETQ come from the germline V gene. This CDR3 region has 15 residues. J was trimmed by 0 bases and V by 4 bases; bases with no gene match: 5. Here the CDR3 DNA reads TGCGCCAGCAGCGTCACGACAGGGGTGAACACTGAAGCTTTCTTT. This encodes CASSVTTGVNTEAFF.

The chain couples TRBV19 to TRBJ2-5; 8 positions match TRBD2. With V trimmed by 10 bases and J by 4 bases, 11 bases remained unmatched. The CDR3 covers 14 residues. Germline assignment: CDR1 LNHDA and CDR2 SQIVND (reference sequence). Written as DNA, the CDR3 is TGTGCCACCGGGGGGGACTCCTCCGGAGAGACCCAGTACTTC. This encodes CATGGDSSGETQYF.

Only one count was recorded for this clone. The chain couples TRBV5-1 to TRBJ2-5; D is perhaps TRBD1 (5 bases). Trimming pared 4 bases from V and 4 bases from J, leaving 11 bases between. Germline values: CDR1 SGHRS, CDR2 YFSETQ. The CDR3 contains 13 residues. The CDR3 loop reads CASSPDSAETQYF. The CDR3 DNA is TGCGCCAGCAGCCCCGACAGCGCAGAGACCCAGTACTTC.

This sequence joins TRBV9 and TRBJ2-2, with 7 positions matching TRBD1. Germline V CDR1 and CDR2: SGDLS, YYNGEE. The V segment lost 4 bases and the J segment 1 base; nucleotides outside the gene matches: 4. This CDR3 region has 15 residues. The CDR3 loop is CASSPGTVNTGELFF. CDR3 nucleotides: TGTGCCAGCAGCCCCGGGACAGTGAACACCGGGGAGCTGTTTTTT.

The rearrangement uses TRBV10-3 and TRBJ1-1; 9 bases are a match to TRBD1. The CDR3 covers 15 residues. J gave up 3 bases and V 6 bases, and 8 bases lay outside the gene matches. Germline assignment: CDR1 ENHRY and CDR2 SYGVKD. For the CDR3, the DNA is TGTGCCATCAGAACTACAGGGGGCTGGGACACTGAAGCTTTCTTT. Protein sequence: CAIRTTGGWDTEAFF.

The DNA of the CDR3 is TGTGCCAGCAGCTTAGAACTCGGACACGGTGCTAATGAAAAACTGTTTTTT. It codes for CASSLELGHGANEKLFF. The chain joins TRBV7-8 to TRBJ1-4; maybe TRBD1 (5 bases). Trimming shortened V by 1 base and J by 3 bases, and 15 bases separated the two germline ends. Germline values: CDR1 SGHVS, CDR2 FQNEAQ. The CDR3 has 17 amino acids.

V gene TRBV5-8 combines with J gene TRBJ2-3; tentatively, D is TRBD2 (6 bases). The CDR3 consists of 14 residues. Germline V gene data show CDR1 as SGHTS and CDR2 as YDEGEE. Between the trimmed V and J ends, which lost 6 bases and 2 bases, there was a span of 13 bases. The CDR3 DNA follows: TGTGCCAGCATCCTTAGCGGTCCCACAGATACGCAGTATTTT. This translates into CASILSGPTDTQYF.

CDR3 in DNA: TGTGCCAGCAGCCAGAGGGACAGGGCGCGGGAGCAGTACTTC. It translates to CASSQRDRAREQYF. The chain uses TRBV3-1 (or the pseudogene TRBV3-2) and TRBJ2-7, with 9 bases lining up with TRBD1. The CDR3 contains 14 residues. V lost 3 bases to trimming and J lost 7 bases; unmatched junction nucleotides: 7. Per the germline V gene, CDR1 is LGHDT and CDR2 is YNNKEL (reference sequence).

The chain couples TRBV6-1 to TRBJ1-3; D is undetermined. V lost 2 bases and J 0 bases, leaving 17 bases between the germline ends. Germline assignment: CDR1 MNHNS and CDR2 SASEGT. The CDR3 totals 18 residues. DNA for the CDR3: TGTGCCAGCAGTGAAAGCGAGATGGTTCGAGGCTCTGGAAACACCATATATTTT. Translation gives CASSESEMVRGSGNTIYF.

The genes are TRBV29-1 and TRBJ2-7; TRBD1 might be the D (6 bases). V lost 6 bases and J lost 0, with 12 bases in between. The germline CDR1 and CDR2 sequences are SQVTM and ANQGSEA. The CDR3 has 13 amino acids. The CDR3 region is CSVQTGYSYEQYF. The CDR3 region has the DNA TGCAGCGTCCAGACAGGTTACTCCTACGAGCAGTACTTC.

The chain joins TRBV12-5 to TRBJ1-2; no firm D call. V was clipped by 1 base and J by 4 bases, with 7 bases between them. The CDR3 is made up of 13 amino acids. Germline V CDR1 and CDR2: LGHNT, FRNRAP. The DNA of the CDR3 is TGTGCTAGTGGTTTGGGTACGGGCTATGGCTACACCTTC. Amino acids: CASGLGTGYGYTF.

This clone was observed a single time. The chain recombines TRBV20-1 with TRBJ1-1; 8 nucleotides agree with TRBD1. J was trimmed by 0 bases and V by 3 bases; bases with no gene match: 21. This CDR3 has 20 amino acids. CDR1 and CDR2 (germline): DFQATT, SNEGSKA (reference sequence). The CDR3 DNA follows: TGCAGTGCTAGTCCCCCCGGGGTGACAGGGGTGAATTGGGTGAACACTGAAGCTTTCTTT. Its translation is CSASPPGVTGVNWVNTEAFF.

The rearrangement uses TRBV7-9 and TRBJ2-3; unclear D gene. Germline CDR1 and CDR2: SEHNR and FQNEAQ (reference sequence). V was shortened by 6 bases and J by 2 bases, with 18 bases between the two germline ends. This CDR3 contains 16 residues. The CDR3 protein is CASSSPRYTITDTQYF. The DNA of the CDR3 is TGTGCCAGCAGTTCCCCCAGGTATACCATCACAGATACGCAGTATTTT.

The rearrangement joins TRBV19 to TRBJ1-2; unclear D gene. Germline CDR1 is LNHDA and CDR2 is SQIVND (reference sequence). The CDR3 sequence is 15 residues long. Deletions cut 3 bases from V and 2 bases from J, with 13 bases between. CDR3 DNA sequence: TGTGCCAGTAGTATCCTATCCGGGAACAACTATGGCTACACCTTC. Translated, it gives CASSILSGNNYGYTF.